This T cell receptor (beta chain) was documented in a study of regulatory T cells in long-lasting Graves disease. Arm-PCR of CDR3 regions and iRepertoire HTBI primers were used to build TCR beta libraries. Using its own MiXCR run on the multiplex PCR reads, TCRdb lists one record per CDR3 protein. Among about 350,000 distinct CDR3 sequences listed, over 15% were seen once. This clonotype was counted many times. Germline CDR1 is SNHLY and CDR2 is FYNNEI. This CDR3 has 12 residues. V lost 6 bases, J lost 5 bases, and 4 bases stayed unmatched. Specified time point: newly diagnosed GD, antithyroid drugs for less than 3 months. The TCR library used RNA extracted from PBMCs. The same sample was also used in a study of T cells in Graves' hyperthyroidism and ophthalmopathy.

The rearrangement uses TRBV2 and TRBJ2-7; 7 bases are a match to TRBD1. The receptor was isolated from a man aged 40-50 years with Graves disease. Sequenced material: peripheral blood mononuclear cells (PBMCs), taken at new diagnosis, from a patient treated with antithyroid drugs. Here the CDR3 DNA reads TGTGCCAGCAGGCCTGACAGGGACGAGCAGTACTTC. It translates to CASRPDRDEQYF.